The 23 T cell receptor beta chains reported below all come from one sample, sequenced in a study of blood T cell repertoires in COVID-19. The repertoire was sequenced with immunoSEQ multiplex PCR; TCRdb's copy has only in-frame clones and lacks some. The table records fewer than 350,000 clones, approximately 80% of them present only once. The sequencing input was peripheral blood. These receptors were taken from a woman aged 60 to 75 with active or convalescent COVID-19.

This sequence joins TRBV28 and TRBJ2-6; D is uncertain. The CDR3 totals 14 residues. V lost 2 bases and J 4 bases, leaving 6 bases between the germline ends. The V gene's germline CDR1 is MDHEN and CDR2 SYDVKM. CDR3 nucleotides: TGTGCCAGCAGTTTAGCGTCCGGGGCCAACGTCCTGACTTTC. It specifies CASSLASGANVLTF. The whole variable domain, filled in from reference TRBV28 and TRBJ2-6, reads DVKVTQSSRYLVKRTGEKVFLECVQDMDHENMFWYRQDPGLGLRLIYFSYDVKMKEKGDIPEGYSVSREKKERFSLILESASTNQTSMYLCASSLASGANVLTFGAGSRLTVL.

The chain uses TRBV4-1 and TRBJ1-3; TRBD1 is a possible D gene (6 bases). This CDR3 spans 15 amino acids. Trimming removed 4 bases at V and 3 bases at J, with 13 bases between. Germline-derived CDR1 and CDR2 are MGHRA and YSYEKL. As DNA, the CDR3 is TGCGCCAGCAGCCTTCGGACAGACGATGGAAACACCATATATTTT. It yields the protein CASSLRTDDGNTIYF.

This clone was detected only once. The CDR3 loop reads CAISGDSFGPGELFF. Written as DNA, the CDR3 is TGTGCCATCAGTGGGGACAGTTTTGGGCCCGGGGAGCTGTTTTTT. This chain joins TRBV10-3 and TRBJ2-2; 7 positions match TRBD1. This CDR3 has 15 residues. The V segment lost 4 bases and the J segment 6 bases; nucleotides outside the gene matches: 8. Germline V CDR1 and CDR2: ENHRY, SYGVKD.

The V and J genes are TRBV5-1 and TRBJ2-2; tentative D call: TRBD2 (6 bases). V lost 7 bases and J 0 bases, leaving 7 bases between the germline ends. Per the germline V gene, CDR1 is SGHRS and CDR2 is YFSETQ. CDR3 size: 13 residues. The CDR3 spells CASRTTNTGELFF. The CDR3 region has the DNA TGCGCCAGCCGGACTACGAACACCGGGGAGCTGTTTTTT.

This clone was seen only once. V is TRBV30 and J is TRBJ1-5; no reliable D call. Trimming stripped 1 base from V and 0 bases from J, with 10 bases between. From germline, CDR1 is GTSNPN and CDR2 SVGIG (reference sequence). This CDR3 has 15 amino acids. In DNA, the CDR3 is TGTGCCTGGAGTGCGGCCGGAGGTAGCAATCAGCCCCAGCATTTT. Amino acids: CAWSAAGGSNQPQHF.

V and J are TRBV4-3 and TRBJ1-5; the D gene is possibly TRBD1 (5 bases). The CDR3 has 16 residues. The V and J ends lost 1 base and 1 base respectively, with 11 bases between them. Germline lookup yields CDR1 LGHNA and CDR2 YSLEER. Here the CDR3 DNA reads TGCGCCAGCAGCCAAGTTTGGGGGGACAGCAATCAGCCCCAGCATTTT. Translated, it gives CASSQVWGDSNQPQHF.

CDR3 coding DNA: TGTGCCAGCAGTTGGACAGGGAAAGGCTACAATGAGCAGTTCTTC. It specifies CASSWTGKGYNEQFF. The chain has TRBV6-2 or TRBV6-3 and TRBJ2-1; 8 nucleotides match TRBD1. This CDR3 has 15 residues. CDR1 is MNHEY, CDR2 SVGEGT, per germline. V gave up 4 bases and J gave up 3 bases; unmatched junction bases: 5.

The chain employs TRBV19 and TRBJ1-5; no clear D. CDR1 and CDR2 (germline): LNHDA, SQIVND (reference sequence). This CDR3 contains 15 residues. Trimming left V 7 bases short and J 2 bases short, with 15 bases between. CDR3 protein: CASKRWADGNQPQHF. CDR3 coding DNA: TGTGCCAGTAAGCGGTGGGCGGACGGCAATCAGCCCCAGCATTTT.

This chain links TRBV3-1 (or the pseudogene TRBV3-2) with TRBJ2-3; TRBD2 matches 8 bases. Germline V lookup: CDR1 LGHDT, CDR2 YNNKEL (reference sequence). The V and J ends lost 0 bases and 2 bases, in that order; junction bases with no gene match: 10. CDR3 length: 18 residues. DNA of the CDR3: TGTGCCAGCAGCCAAGAAGGCACTAGCGGCCCCTACACAGATACGCAGTATTTT. This gives the protein CASSQEGTSGPYTDTQYF.

The CDR3 loop is CASSSPPGLAIYNEQFF. The CDR3 DNA reads TGTGCCAGCAGCTCTCCCCCGGGACTAGCGATATACAATGAGCAGTTCTTC. This chain connects TRBV7-2 to TRBJ2-1; 10 positions match TRBD2. The J segment lost 4 bases and the V segment lost 4 bases, leaving 10 bases of the junction unmatched. This CDR3 is 17 amino acids long. Per germline, CDR1 SGHTA and CDR2 FQGNSA.

The chain employs TRBV10-1 and TRBJ1-1; D is unclear. The CDR3 loop spans 15 amino acids. The germline V gene has CDR1 WNHNN and CDR2 SYGVQD (reference sequence). Trimming cost V 0 bases and J 0 bases, with 8 bases left between them. Written as DNA, the CDR3 is TGCGCCAGCAGTGAGTCAGTGGCGGTGAACACTGAAGCTTTCTTT. This gives the protein CASSESVAVNTEAFF.

This chain uses TRBV15 with TRBJ1-4; 9 bases map to TRBD1. Unmatched junction bases numbered 4, after V lost 5 bases and J lost 6 bases. This CDR3 region has 14 residues. From germline, CDR1 is LNHNV and CDR2 YYDKDF (reference sequence). As DNA, the CDR3 is TGTGCCACCAGCCTACAGGGGGCTTATGAAAAACTGTTTTTT. Protein product: CATSLQGAYEKLFF.

The chain recombines TRBV19 with TRBJ1-4, with unresolved D. Trimming pared 0 bases from V and 3 bases from J, leaving 5 bases between. This CDR3 contains 14 residues. The germline gives CDR1 LNHDA, CDR2 SQIVND (reference sequence). CDR3 bases: TGTGCCAGTAGTATAGAAAGCTCTAATGAAAAACTGTTTTTT. It yields the protein CASSIESSNEKLFF.

The chain employs TRBV5-8 and TRBJ1-5; no firm D call. Between the trimmed V and J ends, which lost 2 bases and 5 bases, there was a span of 11 bases. Germline lookup yields CDR1 SGHTS and CDR2 YDEGEE. CDR3 length: 14 residues. CDR3 DNA sequence: TGTGCCAGCAGCTTAGGCGGGCGGGATCAGCCCCAGCATTTT. This gives the protein CASSLGGRDQPQHF.

The chain couples TRBV6-5 to TRBJ1-1; the D gene is possibly TRBD1 (5 bases). This CDR3 has 15 amino acids. Between the trimmed V and J ends, which lost 5 bases and 6 bases, there was a span of 19 bases. CDR1 MNHEY and CDR2 SVGAGI come from the germline V gene. Here the CDR3 reads CASSSRGRGVPEAFF. CDR3 in DNA: TGTGCCAGCAGTAGTCGCGGAAGGGGCGTCCCTGAAGCTTTCTTT.

This clone was seen ten or more times. Its ends do not fully match the called genes, so a read error is possible. The V and J genes are TRBV10-3 and TRBJ1-2; 8 bases agree with TRBD1. The CDR3 is 12 amino acids. Germline V lookup: CDR1 ENHRY, CDR2 SYGVKD. The CDR3 DNA reads as TGTGCCATCAGTGAGCCCCGGGACAGGCTCGCCTTC. Translation: CAISEPRDRLAF.

This clone was counted between two and nine times. The rearrangement links TRBV5-6 to TRBJ1-6; 8 positions match TRBD1. Germline loops: CDR1 SGHDT, CDR2 YYEEEE. J lost 11 bases, V lost 2 bases, and 21 bases had no gene match. The CDR3 length is 19 residues. The chain's CDR3 is CASSFAGGYWASAQAPLHF. The CDR3 coding sequence is TGTGCCAGCAGCTTCGCAGGGGGCTACTGGGCATCCGCACAGGCACCCCTCCACTTT.

The genes are TRBV10-2 and TRBJ1-2; the D is unclear. The CDR3 runs to 12 residues. Trimming removed 3 bases at V and 4 bases at J, with 6 bases between. Looked up from germline, CDR1 is WSHSY and CDR2 is SAAADI. CDR3 nucleotide sequence: TGCGCCAGCAGTGATAACATCTATGGCTACACCTTC. The encoded protein is CASSDNIYGYTF.

This clone was counted between two and nine times. This chain connects TRBV6-2 or TRBV6-3 to TRBJ2-3; TRBD2 is a possible D gene (6 bases). There are 15 residues in the CDR3. V lost 2 bases, J lost 2 bases, and 11 bases lay in between. Germline CDR1 reads MNHEY; CDR2 reads SVGEGT. CDR3 residues: CASSYGGAYTDTQYF. CDR3 bases: TGTGCCAGCAGTTACGGAGGGGCTTACACAGATACGCAGTATTTT.

The chain couples TRBV18 to TRBJ1-1, with TRBD1 matching 7 bases. The germline V gene encodes CDR1 KGHSH and CDR2 LQKENI. The CDR3 is 18 amino acids. The junction had 14 bases not matched to a gene; V was cut back by 4 bases and J by 0 bases. CDR3: CASSLLPITGALNTEAFF. Here the CDR3 DNA reads TGTGCCAGCTCACTTCTACCAATTACAGGGGCACTGAACACTGAAGCTTTCTTT.

This chain links TRBV7-9 with TRBJ1-1; the D gene is possibly TRBD1 (5 bases). The germline V gene has CDR1 SEHNR and CDR2 FQNEAQ (reference sequence). The length of the CDR3 is 15 residues. Trimming removed 4 bases from V and 3 bases from J, with 15 bases in between. The CDR3 protein is CASSSDRIRDTEAFF. DNA for the CDR3: TGTGCCAGCAGCTCCGACAGAATCAGGGACACTGAAGCTTTCTTT. The full variable domain, its missing parts supplied by reference TRBV7-9 and TRBJ1-1, is DTGVSQNPRHKITKRGQNVTFRCDPISEHNRLYWYRQTLGQGPEFLTYFQNEAQLEKSRLLSDRFSAERPKGSFSTLEIQRTEQGDSAMYLCASSSDRIRDTEAFFGQGTRLTVV.

V is TRBV25-1 and J is TRBJ2-7; TRBD1 matches 8 bases. The CDR3 extends over 14 amino acids. Germline lookup yields CDR1 MGHDK and CDR2 SYGVNS. The V and J ends lost 3 bases and 2 bases, in that order; junction bases with no gene match: 3. Here the CDR3 reads CASSEDRATYEQYF. Written as DNA, the CDR3 is TGTGCCAGCAGTGAGGACAGGGCCACCTACGAGCAGTACTTC.

This clone came up once. The V and J genes are TRBV5-1 and TRBJ1-5; D uncertain. This CDR3 contains 13 residues. CDR1 is SGHRS and CDR2 is YFSETQ in the germline V gene. V was pared by 0 bases and J by 4 bases, with 5 bases between. This chain's CDR3 is CASSLAGNQPQHF. The CDR3 DNA sequence: TGCGCCAGCAGCTTGGCCGGGAATCAGCCCCAGCATTTT.